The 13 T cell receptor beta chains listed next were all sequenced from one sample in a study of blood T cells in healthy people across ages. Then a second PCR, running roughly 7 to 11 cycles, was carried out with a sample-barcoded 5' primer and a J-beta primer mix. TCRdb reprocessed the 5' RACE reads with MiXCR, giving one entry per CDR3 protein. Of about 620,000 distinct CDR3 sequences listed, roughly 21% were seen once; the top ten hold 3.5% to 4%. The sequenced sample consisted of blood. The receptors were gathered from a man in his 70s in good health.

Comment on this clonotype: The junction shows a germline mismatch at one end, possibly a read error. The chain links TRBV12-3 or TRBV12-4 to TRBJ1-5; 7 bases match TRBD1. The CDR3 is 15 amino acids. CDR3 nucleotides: TGTGTCAGCAGTTTAGCCACAGGGGGCAATCAGCCCCAGCATTTT. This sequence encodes CVSSLATGGNQPQHF.

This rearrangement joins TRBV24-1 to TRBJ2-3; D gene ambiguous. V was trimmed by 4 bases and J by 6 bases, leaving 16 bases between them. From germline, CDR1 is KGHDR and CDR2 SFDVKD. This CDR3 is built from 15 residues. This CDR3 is CATSDPTSLTDTQYF. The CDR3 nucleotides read TGTGCCACCAGTGACCCGACATCCCTTACGGATACGCAGTATTTT.

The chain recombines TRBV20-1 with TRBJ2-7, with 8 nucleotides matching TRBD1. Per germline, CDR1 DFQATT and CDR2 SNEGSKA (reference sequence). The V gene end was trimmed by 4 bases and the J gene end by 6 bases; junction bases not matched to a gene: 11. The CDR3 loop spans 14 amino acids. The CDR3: CSANPSGGLSEQYF. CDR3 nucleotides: TGCAGTGCTAATCCGTCAGGGGGCTTGTCCGAGCAGTACTTC.

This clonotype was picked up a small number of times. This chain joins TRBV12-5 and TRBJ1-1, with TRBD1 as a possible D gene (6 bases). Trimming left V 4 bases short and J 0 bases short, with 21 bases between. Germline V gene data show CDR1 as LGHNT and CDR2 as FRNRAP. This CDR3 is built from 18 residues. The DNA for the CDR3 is TGTGCTAGTGGTTCCTGGGCCCGGACAGCCAGTATGAACACTGAAGCTTTCTTT. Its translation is CASGSWARTASMNTEAFF.

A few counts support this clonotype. The CDR3 bases are TGTGCCAGTAGCCCGGGACTAGGGTTAAGCGGGGAGCTGTTTTTT. Protein: CASSPGLGLSGELFF. The rearrangement links TRBV19 to TRBJ2-2, with 8 bases fitting TRBD2. The V segment lost 6 bases and the J segment 7 bases; nucleotides outside the gene matches: 10. CDR1 is LNHDA, CDR2 SQIVND, per germline (reference sequence). CDR3 length equals 15 residues.

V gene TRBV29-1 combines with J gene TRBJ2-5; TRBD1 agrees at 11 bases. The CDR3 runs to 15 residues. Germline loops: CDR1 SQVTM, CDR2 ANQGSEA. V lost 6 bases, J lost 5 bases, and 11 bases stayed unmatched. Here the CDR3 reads CSVQRRTGGGETQYF. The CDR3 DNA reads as TGCAGCGTCCAACGCCGGACAGGGGGCGGCGAGACCCAGTACTTC.

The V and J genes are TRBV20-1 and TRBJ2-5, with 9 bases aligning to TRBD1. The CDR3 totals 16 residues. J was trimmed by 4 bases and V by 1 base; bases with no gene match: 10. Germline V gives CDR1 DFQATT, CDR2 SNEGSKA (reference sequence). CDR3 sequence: CSARGSGQGWTETQYF. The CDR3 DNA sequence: TGCAGTGCTAGAGGCTCTGGACAGGGGTGGACAGAGACCCAGTACTTC.

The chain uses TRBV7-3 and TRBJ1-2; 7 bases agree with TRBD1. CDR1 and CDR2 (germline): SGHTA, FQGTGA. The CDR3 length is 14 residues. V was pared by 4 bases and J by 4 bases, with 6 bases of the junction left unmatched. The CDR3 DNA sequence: TGTGCCAGCAGCTCAAGACAGGGTCTCTATGGCTACACCTTC. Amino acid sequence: CASSSRQGLYGYTF.

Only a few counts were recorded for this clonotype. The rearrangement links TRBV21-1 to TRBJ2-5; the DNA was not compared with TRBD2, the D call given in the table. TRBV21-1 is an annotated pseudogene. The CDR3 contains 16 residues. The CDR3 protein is CAGSTRLAGVQETQYF. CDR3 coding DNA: TGTGCCGGCAGCACCAGACTAGCGGGAGTGCAAGAGACCCAGTACTTC.

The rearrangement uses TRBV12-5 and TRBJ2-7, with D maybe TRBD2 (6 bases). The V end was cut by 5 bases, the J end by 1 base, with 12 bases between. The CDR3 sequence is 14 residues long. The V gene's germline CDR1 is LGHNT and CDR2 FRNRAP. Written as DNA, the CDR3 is TGTGCTAGTGGTCCCATGACTAGTTCCTACGAGCAGTACTTC. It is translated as CASGPMTSSYEQYF.

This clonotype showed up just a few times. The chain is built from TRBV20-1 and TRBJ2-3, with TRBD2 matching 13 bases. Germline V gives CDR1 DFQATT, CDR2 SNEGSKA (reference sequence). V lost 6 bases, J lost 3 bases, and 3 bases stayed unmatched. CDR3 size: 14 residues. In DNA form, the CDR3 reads TGCAGTGCCGGGACTAGCGGGATTACAGATACGCAGTATTTT. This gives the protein CSAGTSGITDTQYF.

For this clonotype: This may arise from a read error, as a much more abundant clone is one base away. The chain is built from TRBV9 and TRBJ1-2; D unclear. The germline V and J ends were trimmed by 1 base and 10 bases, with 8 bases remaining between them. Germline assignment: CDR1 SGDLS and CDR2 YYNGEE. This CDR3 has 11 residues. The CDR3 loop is CASSVLSDYTF. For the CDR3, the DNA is TGTGCCAGCAGCGTACTAAGCGACTACACCTTC. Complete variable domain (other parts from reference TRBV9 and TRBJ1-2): DSGVTQTPKHLITATGQRVTLRCSPRSGDLSVYWYQQSLDQGLQFLIQYYNGEERAKGNILERFSAQQFPDLHSELNLSSLELGDSALYFCASSVLSDYTFGSGTRLTVV.

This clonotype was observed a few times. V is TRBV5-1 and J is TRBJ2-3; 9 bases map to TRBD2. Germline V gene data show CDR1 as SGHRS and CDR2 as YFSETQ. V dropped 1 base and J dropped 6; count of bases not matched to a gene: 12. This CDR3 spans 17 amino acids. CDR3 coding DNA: TGCGCCAGCAGCTTGAACTACGGGCTAGCGGGAACCGATACGCAGTATTTT. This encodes CASSLNYGLAGTDTQYF. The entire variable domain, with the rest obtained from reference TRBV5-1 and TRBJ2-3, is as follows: KAGVTQTPRYLIKTRGQQVTLSCSPISGHRSVSWYQQTPGQGLQFLFEYFSETQRNKGNFPGRFSGRQFSNSRSEMNVSTLELGDSALYLCASSLNYGLAGTDTQYFGPGTRLTVL.